Only one count was recorded for the clone carrying this T cell receptor (beta chain). Germline CDR1 and CDR2: SNHLY and FYNNEI. V lost 7 bases to trimming and J lost 7 bases; unmatched junction nucleotides: 4. The CDR3 length is 15 residues. The data are from a study of cytomegalovirus exposure and HLA in healthy donors. PCR was performed using 60 Vbeta and 13 Jbeta primers. Repertoires were generated with immunoSEQ multiplex PCR, while TCRdb's copy carries only in-frame clones and drops some. This table holds about 150,000 clones, 55% to 75% found once. The sample taken for sequencing was PBMCs. This sequence was found in a woman aged 60-75 years in good health and CMV-seropositive. V usage is TRBV2 and J usage is TRBJ2-1; 16 bases match TRBD2. The CDR3 here is CASTGTSGGGNEQFF. CDR3 nucleotide sequence: TGTGCCAGCACCGGGACTAGCGGGGGGGGTAATGAGCAGTTCTTC.